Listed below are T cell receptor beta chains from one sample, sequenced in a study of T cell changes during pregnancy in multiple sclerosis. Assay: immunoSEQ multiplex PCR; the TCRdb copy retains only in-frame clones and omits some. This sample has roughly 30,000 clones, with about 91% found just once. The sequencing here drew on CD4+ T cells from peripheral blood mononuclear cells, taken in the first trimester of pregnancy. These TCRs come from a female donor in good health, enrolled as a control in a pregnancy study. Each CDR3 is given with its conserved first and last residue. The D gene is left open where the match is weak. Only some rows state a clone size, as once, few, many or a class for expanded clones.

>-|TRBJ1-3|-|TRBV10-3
TGTGCCATCAGTGACAGTCTCTCTGGAAACACCATATATTTT
CAISDSLSGNTIYF
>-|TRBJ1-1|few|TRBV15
TGTGCCACCAGCAGTCCTAGGGCAGGGCTGAACACTGAAGCTTTCTTT
CATSSPRAGLNTEAFF
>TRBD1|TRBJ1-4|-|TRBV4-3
TGCGCCAGCAGCCAAGAAGCAGGGGGTAATGGTGGGGAAAAACTGTTTTTT
CASSQEAGGNGGEKLFF
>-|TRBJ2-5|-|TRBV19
TGTGCCAGTAGAAAGGACAGCAGGGAGACCCAGTACTTC
CASRKDSRETQYF
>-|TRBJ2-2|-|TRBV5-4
TGTGCCAGCAGCTTCGATCCGGGGGCGAACACCGGGGAGCTGTTTTTT
CASSFDPGANTGELFF
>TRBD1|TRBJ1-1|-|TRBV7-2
TGTGCCAGCAGAAAGGACAGGGCGATGAACACTGAAGCTTTCTTT
CASRKDRAMNTEAFF
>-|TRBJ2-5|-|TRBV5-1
TGCGCCAGCAGTATCTCCGGGGAAGAGACCCAGTACTTC
CASSISGEETQYF
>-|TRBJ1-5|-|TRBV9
TGTGCCAGCAGCGTAGAGGCGGGTAGCAATCAGCCCCAGCATTTT
CASSVEAGSNQPQHF
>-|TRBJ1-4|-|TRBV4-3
TGCGCCAGCAGCCTTGACACCTCTAATGAAAAACTGTTTTTT
CASSLDTSNEKLFF
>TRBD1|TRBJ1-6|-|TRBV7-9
TGTGCCACGTCGACAGGGCTCACCCTCCACTTT
CATSTGLTLHF
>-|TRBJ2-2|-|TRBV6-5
TGTGCCAGCAGTTTCAACCGGGGGAACACCGGGGAGCTGTTTTTT
CASSFNRGNTGELFF
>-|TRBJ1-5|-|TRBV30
TGTGCCTGGAGCGACAGCTCTAATCAGCCCCAGCATTTT
CAWSDSSNQPQHF
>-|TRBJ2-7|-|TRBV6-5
TGTGCCAGCAGTTACAGGGGTCTATCCTACGAGCAGTACTTC
CASSYRGLSYEQYF
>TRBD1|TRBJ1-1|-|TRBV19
TGTGCCAGTAGTCCCTTGACCGCGGGACAGGGGGCCAGAAACACTGAAGCTTTCTTT
CASSPLTAGQGARNTEAFF
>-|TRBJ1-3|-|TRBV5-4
TGTGCCAGCAGCTTTGGAGGATCTGGAAACACCATATATTTT
CASSFGGSGNTIYF
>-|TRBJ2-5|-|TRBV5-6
TGTGCCAGCAGCTTGTATTGGGGCAAAGAGACCCAGTACTTC
CASSLYWGKETQYF
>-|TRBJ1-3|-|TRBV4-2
TGTGCCAGCAGCCAAGACCGGGGGGGATCGGGAAACACCATATATTTT
CASSQDRGGSGNTIYF
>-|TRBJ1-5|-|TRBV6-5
TGTGCCAGCAGTTACTCGGTGGGGGGTCGCCAGCCCCAGCATTTT
CASSYSVGGRQPQHF
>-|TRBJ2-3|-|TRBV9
TGTGCCAGCAGCAAGGCACAGGGGAGGAGTACAGATACGCAGTATTTT
CASSKAQGRSTDTQYF
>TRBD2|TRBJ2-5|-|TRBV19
TGTGCCAGTAGTTTAGCGGGGGGACTCGCCCAAGAGACCCAGTACTTC
CASSLAGGLAQETQYF
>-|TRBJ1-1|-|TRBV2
TGTGCCAGCCGGACCTCGGGGGGGGTAAGCGAAGCTTTCTTT
CASRTSGGVSEAFF
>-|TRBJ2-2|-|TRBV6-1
TGTGCCAGCAGTTTCGGGACTTCGAACACCGGGGAGCTGTTTTTT
CASSFGTSNTGELFF
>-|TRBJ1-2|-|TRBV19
TGTGCCAGTAGTCCTAGCGGGAAAATCTATGGCTACACCTTC
CASSPSGKIYGYTF
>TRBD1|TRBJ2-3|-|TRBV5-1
TGCGCCAGCGCCAAGGACAGGGTCGGCACAGATACGCAGTATTTT
CASAKDRVGTDTQYF
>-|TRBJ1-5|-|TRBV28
TGTGCCGCATACTCAGGGTCCTCAAGCAATCAGCCCCAGCATTTT
CAAYSGSSSNQPQHF
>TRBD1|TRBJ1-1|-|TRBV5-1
TGCGCCAGCAGCTTGGGTGGACAGGGGACTGAAGCTTTCTTT
CASSLGGQGTEAFF
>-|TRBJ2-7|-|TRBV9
TGTGCCAGCGGTCGACAGAATCTCTACGAGCAGTACTTC
CASGRQNLYEQYF
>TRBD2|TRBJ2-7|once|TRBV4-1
TGCGCCAGCAGACAAACTAGCGGGATTCCCTACGAGCAGTACTTC
CASRQTSGIPYEQYF
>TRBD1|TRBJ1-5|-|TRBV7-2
TGTGCCAGCAGCCCTGGACAGGGAAGCCAGCCCCAGCATTTT
CASSPGQGSQPQHF
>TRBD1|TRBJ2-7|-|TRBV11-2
TGTGCCAGCAGCCAGTCGATCCGGGACAGACCTTACGAGCAGTACTTC
CASSQSIRDRPYEQYF
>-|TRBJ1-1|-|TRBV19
TGTGCCAGTAGTACCACAGTTATTAGAGTGTACACTGAAGCTTTCTTT
CASSTTVIRVYTEAFF
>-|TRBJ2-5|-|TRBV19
TGTGCCAGTAGTATAGCGGGGGAAGATCCGGGAATAGAGACCCAGTACTTC
CASSIAGEDPGIETQYF
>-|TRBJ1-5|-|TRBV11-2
TGTGCCAGCAGCTTATCCTATGTTCAGCCCCAGCATTTT
CASSLSYVQPQHF
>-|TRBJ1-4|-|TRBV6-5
TGTGCCAGCACTCAGAGGGGGGAAAAACTGTTTTTT
CASTQRGEKLFF
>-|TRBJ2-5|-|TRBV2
TGTGCCAGCATTGCCGGGGTCGAGGGTGCGACCCAGTACTTC
CASIAGVEGATQYF
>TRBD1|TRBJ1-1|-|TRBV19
TGTGCCAGTAGAACCGGGACAGGGGGCAGTGGCACTGAAGCTTTCTTT
CASRTGTGGSGTEAFF
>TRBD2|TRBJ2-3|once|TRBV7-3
TGTGCCAGCAGCCTGGGGACTAGCGGGGGTACAGATACGCAGTATTTT
CASSLGTSGGTDTQYF
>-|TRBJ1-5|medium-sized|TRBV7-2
TGTGCCAGCAGCTTAGGTATCAATCAGCCCCAGCATTTT
CASSLGINQPQHF
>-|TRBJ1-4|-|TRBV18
TGTGCCAGCTCAGAAGGGGCAACTAATGAAAAACTGTTTTTT
CASSEGATNEKLFF
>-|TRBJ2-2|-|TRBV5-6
TGTGCCAGCAGCTTGCCAGGGGAGGGATTTCGGAACACCGGGGAGCTGTTTTTT
CASSLPGEGFRNTGELFF
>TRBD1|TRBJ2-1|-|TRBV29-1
TGCAGCGTTGAAGAGACAGGGGGGAATGAGCAGTTCTTC
CSVEETGGNEQFF
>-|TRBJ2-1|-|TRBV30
TGTGCCTGGAGGCCGGGACTTGAGCAGTTCTTC
CAWRPGLEQFF
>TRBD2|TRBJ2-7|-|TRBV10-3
TGTGCCATCAGTGAGTCGAGTCTCTGGCGGGGGGGCTCTAAGCCCTACGAGCAGTACTTC
CAISESSLWRGGSKPYEQYF
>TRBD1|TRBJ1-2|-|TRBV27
TGTGCCAGCAGTTTAGACAGGGTGAACTATGGCTACACCTTC
CASSLDRVNYGYTF
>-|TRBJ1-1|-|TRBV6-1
TGTGCCAGCAGGGCCAGGGAGGGCACTGAAGCTTTCTTT
CASRAREGTEAFF
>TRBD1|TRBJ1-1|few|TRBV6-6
TGTGCCAGCAGTAGAGGACAGGTCCTAGGGGCTTTCTTT
CASSRGQVLGAFF
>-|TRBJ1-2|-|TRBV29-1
TGCAGCGTAGCAGAAGGTGGAGGAAACGGCTACACCTTC
CSVAEGGGNGYTF
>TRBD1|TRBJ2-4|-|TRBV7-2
TGTGCCAGCAGCCTAGATGGGACAGGGTTAGCCAAAAACATTCAGTACTTC
CASSLDGTGLAKNIQYF
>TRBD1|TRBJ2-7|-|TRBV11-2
TGTGCCAGCAGCTTGTTAATGGGACAGGACTACGAGCAGTACTTC
CASSLLMGQDYEQYF
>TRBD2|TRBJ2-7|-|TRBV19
TGTGCCAGTAAACGTAGCGGGGCCTACGAGCAGTACTTC
CASKRSGAYEQYF
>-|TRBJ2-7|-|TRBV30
TGTGCCTGGAGTGTGGGCGCAACTTTTGGGTACGAGCAGTACTTC
CAWSVGATFGYEQYF
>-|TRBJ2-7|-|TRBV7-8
TGTGCCAGCAGCTTAGACTACGAGCAGTACTTC
CASSLDYEQYF
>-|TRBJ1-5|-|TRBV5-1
TGCGCCAGCAGCTTATTGGGGCAGAGCAATCAGCCCCAGCATTTT
CASSLLGQSNQPQHF
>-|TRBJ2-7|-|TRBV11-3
TGTGCCAGCAGCTTAAGCTCGTACCAGGGCGAGCAGTACTTC
CASSLSSYQGEQYF
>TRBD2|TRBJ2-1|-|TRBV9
TGTGCCAGCAGCGTAGGAGGTAGCGGGGGAGCCAGGGAGCAGTTCTTC
CASSVGGSGGAREQFF